A single sample gave rise to the 29 T cell receptor beta chains below, sequenced in a study of cytomegalovirus exposure and HLA in healthy donors. 60 Vbeta and 13 Jbeta primers were used in PCR. Method: immunoSEQ multiplex PCR; TCRdb's copy keeps in-frame clones and lacks some. The sample has fewer than 200,000 clones, 81% seen once. The material sequenced was PBMCs. Source of these receptors: a woman aged 45 to 65 in good health and CMV-seronegative.

Concerning this clone: Other DNA sequences in the same sample also yield this CDR3. The gene calls are TRBV18 and TRBJ2-1; D is unresolved. Per germline, CDR1 KGHSH and CDR2 LQKENI. The V gene lost 6 bases and the J gene lost 0 bases, with 12 bases spanning the gap. The CDR3 loop spans 15 amino acids. The CDR3 region is CASSPRQSSYNEQFF. DNA for the CDR3: TGTGCCAGCTCTCCGCGACAAAGCTCCTACAATGAGCAGTTCTTC.

The chain joins TRBV7-2 to TRBJ2-3, with D possibly being TRBD1 (6 bases). In germline, CDR1 is SGHTA, CDR2 FQGNSA. The length of the CDR3 is 15 residues. V dropped 4 bases and J dropped 2 bases, with 13 bases sitting between them. The CDR3 loop reads CASSSGQIITDTQYF. Here the CDR3 DNA reads TGTGCCAGCAGCTCTGGACAGATAATCACAGATACGCAGTATTTT.

This chain links TRBV28 with TRBJ1-1, with D possibly matching TRBD1 (5 bases). This CDR3 region has 14 residues. CDR1 and CDR2 (germline): MDHEN, SYDVKM. V dropped 5 bases and J dropped 1 base, with 11 bases sitting between them. The CDR3 DNA reads TGTGCCAGCAGTCAGGGCGAACCGAACACTGAAGCTTTCTTT. Translating gives CASSQGEPNTEAFF.

The chain combines TRBV6-5 with TRBJ1-1; TRBD1 might be the D (5 bases). Germline CDR1 MNHEY, CDR2 SVGAGI. CDR3 length equals 14 residues. V lost 2 bases and J lost 2, with 9 bases in between. CDR3 region: CASSYLGLNTEAFF. CDR3 nucleotides: TGTGCCAGCAGTTACCTGGGACTCAACACTGAAGCTTTCTTT.

The chain is built from TRBV28 and TRBJ2-3; D is perhaps TRBD1 (5 bases). This CDR3 has 14 residues. From germline, CDR1 is MDHEN and CDR2 SYDVKM. Trimming took 5 bases from V and 4 from J, leaving 13 bases between them. This chain's CDR3 is CASSLLQGPDTQYF. CDR3 nucleotides: TGTGCCAGCAGTCTACTTCAGGGCCCAGATACGCAGTATTTT.

This clone was seen once. V usage is TRBV19 and J usage is TRBJ2-7, with 9 bases lining up with TRBD1. The V gene's germline CDR1 is LNHDA and CDR2 SQIVND (reference sequence). The CDR3 has 15 residues. Trimming removed 5 bases from V and 1 base from J; junction bases left unmatched: 6. CDR3 sequence (DNA): TGTGCCAGTAGTTCGGGACAGGGTGCTTCCTACGAGCAGTACTTC. It translates to CASSSGQGASYEQYF.

The chain is built from TRBV30 and TRBJ1-3; 10 bases align to TRBD1. Losses at the gene ends were 1 base for V and 6 bases for J; bases not matched to a gene: 6. CDR3 size: 15 residues. Germline CDR1 GTSNPN, CDR2 SVGIG (reference sequence). CDR3 amino acids: CAWSGTGGLLNTIYF. DNA of the CDR3: TGTGCCTGGAGTGGGACAGGGGGTCTCTTAAACACCATATATTTT.

This chain joins TRBV5-1 and TRBJ2-7, with TRBD1 as a possible D gene (6 bases). The CDR3 has 15 residues. V was pared by 5 bases and J by 6 bases, with 21 bases between. In germline, CDR1 is SGHRS, CDR2 YFSETQ. The CDR3 sequence is CASRYTTGTHGEQYF. The CDR3 DNA follows: TGCGCCAGCAGGTATACAACAGGGACACACGGCGAGCAGTACTTC.

This rearrangement joins TRBV29-1 to TRBJ2-3, with 10 bases fitting TRBD2. The CDR3 has 14 amino acids. CDR1 SQVTM and CDR2 ANQGSEA come from the germline V gene. V shed 6 bases and J 1 base; nucleotides not matched to a gene: 4. CDR3 loop: CSVLGTSGTDTQYF. In DNA form, the CDR3 reads TGCAGCGTCCTAGGGACTAGCGGCACAGATACGCAGTATTTT.

The chain combines TRBV13 with TRBJ2-5; 8 bases map to TRBD2. The J call may be faulty, since TRBJ2-7 better matches the DNA end. Germline CDR1 and CDR2: PRHDT and FYEKMQ (reference sequence). The CDR3 totals 13 residues. The CDR3 DNA is TGTGCCAGCACCGGGACTAGGAAGGGCGAGCAGTACTTC. Its translation: CASTGTRKGEQYF.

This clone was seen once. J is TRBJ2-2 and V is TRBV18, with 11 bases matching TRBD1. The CDR3 covers 15 residues. The junction had 3 bases not matched to a gene; V was cut back by 4 bases and J by 5 bases. CDR1 is KGHSH and CDR2 is LQKENI in the germline V gene. The CDR3 nucleotides read TGTGCCAGCTCACAAGGGACAGGGGGAACCGGGGAGCTGTTTTTT. Residues: CASSQGTGGTGELFF. Full variable domain (remainder filled in from reference TRBV18 and TRBJ2-2): NAGVMQNPRHLVRRRGQEARLRCSPMKGHSHVYWYRQLPEEGLKFMVYLQKENIIDESGMPKERFSAEFPKEGPSILRIQQVVRGDSAAYFCASSQGTGGTGELFFGEGSRLTVL.

The chain uses TRBV5-1 and TRBJ1-4, with TRBD1 matching over 9 bases. Germline V lookup: CDR1 SGHRS, CDR2 YFSETQ. V lost 4 bases, J lost 0 bases, and 4 bases stayed unmatched. The CDR3 is 16 residues long. CDR3 sequence (DNA): TGCGCCAGCAGCGGGACAGGGATGGCAACTAATGAAAAACTGTTTTTT. Protein: CASSGTGMATNEKLFF.

The gene calls are TRBV10-1 and TRBJ1-2; no definite D call. The CDR3 extends over 18 amino acids. V lost 0 bases to trimming and J lost 0 bases, with 17 bases between them. The germline gives CDR1 WNHNN, CDR2 SYGVQD (reference sequence). The CDR3 coding sequence is TGCGCCAGCAGTGAGTCTATCGGAACAGATTCGTCTAACTATGGCTACACCTTC. This codes for CASSESIGTDSSNYGYTF.

A few counts support this clone. The J gene is TRBJ2-1, the V gene TRBV29-1; D gene unclear. This CDR3 is built from 13 residues. The germline CDR1 and CDR2 sequences are SQVTM and ANQGSEA. Trimming shortened V by 6 bases and J by 7 bases, and 16 bases separated the two germline ends. The CDR3 DNA sequence: TGCAGCGTCGTCTTCCTCGAGCAAAATGAGCAGTTCTTC. Amino acid sequence: CSVVFLEQNEQFF.

The chain uses TRBV4-2 and TRBJ1-2, with 7 bases identical to TRBD1. This CDR3 is 15 amino acids long. J gave up 4 bases and V 7 bases, and 12 bases lay outside the gene matches. Germline assignment: CDR1 LGHNA and CDR2 YNFKEQ. The CDR3 protein is CASTREAGTAYGYTF. As DNA, the CDR3 is TGTGCCAGCACCCGAGAAGCCGGGACAGCCTATGGCTACACCTTC.

CDR3 amino acids: CASSKGGPTGDNGYTF. The CDR3 DNA is TGTGCCAGCAGCAAGGGGGGACCGACAGGGGATAATGGCTACACCTTC. The rearrangement links TRBV21-1 to TRBJ1-2; the D call TRBD1 from the table was never checked on the DNA. TRBV21-1 represents a pseudogene. The CDR3 consists of 16 residues.

The chain joins TRBV4-2 to TRBJ2-7, with D tentatively TRBD2 (6 bases). The CDR3 has 14 residues. CDR1 and CDR2 (germline): LGHNA, YNFKEQ. V dropped 1 base and J dropped 1 base, with 8 bases sitting between them. CDR3 in amino acids: CASSQAGDSYEQYF. CDR3 DNA sequence: TGTGCCAGCAGCCAAGCGGGGGATTCCTACGAGCAGTACTTC.

The chain recombines TRBV11-2 with TRBJ2-1, with 9 bases lining up with TRBD2. The trim removed 3 bases at V and 7 bases at J, leaving 7 bases unmatched. Germline lookup yields CDR1 SGHAT and CDR2 FQNNGV. The CDR3 covers 15 residues. This CDR3 is CASSLGGGAGNEQFF. In DNA, the CDR3 is TGTGCCAGCAGCTTGGGCGGGGGGGCGGGGAATGAGCAGTTCTTC. The entire variable domain, with the rest obtained from reference TRBV11-2 and TRBJ2-1, is as follows: EAGVAQSPRYKIIEKRQSVAFWCNPISGHATLYWYQQILGQGPKLLIQFQNNGVVDDSQLPKDRFSAERLKGVDSTLKIQPAKLEDSAVYLCASSLGGGAGNEQFFGPGTRLTVL.

The rearrangement joins TRBV19 to TRBJ1-4; TRBD1 agrees at 7 bases. The V segment lost 6 bases and the J segment 8 bases; nucleotides outside the gene matches: 9. The CDR3 is 14 residues long. CDR1 LNHDA and CDR2 SQIVND come from the germline V gene (reference sequence). This CDR3 reads CASRDRVDIEKLFF. The CDR3 DNA sequence: TGTGCCAGTAGAGACAGGGTTGACATCGAAAAACTGTTTTTT.

The chain joins TRBV5-1 to TRBJ1-2; unclear D gene. The germline V gene encodes CDR1 SGHRS and CDR2 YFSETQ. CDR3 size: 15 residues. Trimming removed 0 bases at V and 4 bases at J, with 13 bases between. CDR3 loop: CASSLALGQSYGYTF. Here the CDR3 DNA reads TGCGCCAGCAGCTTGGCCCTAGGCCAGAGCTATGGCTACACCTTC.

The chain carries TRBV4-1 and TRBJ2-1; 12 bases agree with TRBD2. The length of the CDR3 is 13 residues. J gave up 13 bases and V 1 base, and 2 bases lay outside the gene matches. Germline V lookup: CDR1 MGHRA, CDR2 YSYEKL. In nucleotides, the CDR3 is TGCGCCAGCAGCCAAGCTAGCGGGGGGGAACAGTTCTTC. Translating it yields CASSQASGGEQFF.

This chain uses TRBV30 with TRBJ1-1; D is unresolved. Germline V CDR1 and CDR2: GTSNPN, SVGIG (reference sequence). CDR3 length equals 13 residues. V lost 1 base and J 5 bases, leaving 11 bases between the germline ends. CDR3 sequence: CAWSAGGNTEAFF. For the CDR3, the DNA is TGTGCCTGGAGTGCCGGCGGGAATACTGAAGCTTTCTTT.

The J gene is TRBJ1-1, the V gene TRBV15; D may be TRBD1 (6 bases). Germline V gives CDR1 LNHNV, CDR2 YYDKDF (reference sequence). V was pared by 6 bases and J by 9 bases, with 14 bases between. This CDR3 has 12 amino acids. CDR3 bases: TGTGCCACCAGTTCCACAGGGCCAAAAGCTTTCTTT. Translated: CATSSTGPKAFF.

The chain uses TRBV30 and TRBJ1-4, with 8 bases matching TRBD1. Germline values: CDR1 GTSNPN, CDR2 SVGIG (reference sequence). The CDR3 is made up of 14 amino acids. V lost 4 bases and J lost 5; bases outside the gene matches: 6. The CDR3 coding sequence is TGTGCCTGGAACGGACAGGGCCAAAATGAAAAACTGTTTTTT. Translating gives CAWNGQGQNEKLFF.

The rearrangement uses TRBV2 and TRBJ1-3, with TRBD1 matching over 8 bases. This CDR3 contains 12 residues. The germline V gene encodes CDR1 SNHLY and CDR2 FYNNEI. The V segment lost 1 base and the J segment 13 bases; nucleotides outside the gene matches: 3. The DNA of the CDR3 is TGTGCCAGCAGTGAAGACGACAGGGGAATATATTTT. Encoded protein: CASSEDDRGIYF.

The gene calls are TRBV29-1 and TRBJ2-7; 7 bases line up with TRBD1. The CDR3 length is 13 residues. The trim removed 5 bases at V and 2 bases at J, leaving 6 bases unmatched. Looked up from germline, CDR1 is SQVTM and CDR2 is ANQGSEA. In DNA form, the CDR3 reads TGCAGCGTTACCCCTCAGGGGGCCTACGAGCAGTACTTC. Its protein is CSVTPQGAYEQYF.

This clone was seen more than once but under ten times. The chain links TRBV19 to TRBJ1-1; possible D gene TRBD1, 6 bases. V lost 6 bases and J lost 7, with 21 bases in between. There are 15 residues in the CDR3. Looked up from germline, CDR1 is LNHDA and CDR2 is SQIVND (reference sequence). The CDR3 reads CASRRKGGSEREAFF. In DNA form, the CDR3 reads TGTGCCAGTAGAAGAAAAGGGGGTTCGGAGCGTGAAGCTTTCTTT. Using reference TRBV19 and TRBJ1-1 for the parts outside the CDR3, the full variable domain is DGGITQSPKYLFRKEGQNVTLSCEQNLNHDAMYWYRQDPGQGLRLIYYSQIVNDFQKGDIAEGYSVSREKKESFPLTVTSAQKNPTAFYLCASRRKGGSEREAFFGQGTRLTVV.

This clone was detected a few times. V is TRBV27 and J is TRBJ1-2; tentative D call: TRBD1 (5 bases). In germline, CDR1 is MNHEY, CDR2 SMNVEV (reference sequence). CDR3 size: 14 residues. Trimming removed 1 base from V and 6 bases from J, with 12 bases in between. The CDR3 spells CASSLWGDSDGYTF. The DNA for the CDR3 is TGTGCCAGCAGTTTATGGGGGGATTCGGATGGCTACACCTTC.

The J gene is TRBJ1-1, the V gene TRBV18; D is possibly TRBD1 (5 bases). The CDR3 is 15 amino acids. Per the germline V gene, CDR1 is KGHSH and CDR2 is LQKENI. The ends were cut back, 6 bases at V and 3 bases at J, with 17 bases in the middle. CDR3 nucleotides: TGTGCCAGCTCCCCCGTATCGGGGGTGGACACTGAAGCTTTCTTT. Translating it yields CASSPVSGVDTEAFF.